This TCR beta chain was profiled in a study of early T cells in non-severe SARS-CoV-2 infection. As part of library construction, unique molecular identifiers were attached to individual cDNA molecules. TCRdb reprocessed the 5' RACE reads via MiXCR and lists one record per CDR3 protein. The sample shows about 48,000 distinct CDR3 sequences, 7% to 8% of them seen only once. At least ten counts were recorded for this clonotype. This CDR3 is 13 amino acids long. Germline V gene data show CDR1 as SGHTA and CDR2 as FQGNSA. V was pared by 2 bases and J by 0 bases, with 4 bases between. The rearrangement links TRBV7-2 to TRBJ1-1; D not certain. This sequence was found in an adult who was a healthcare worker with PCR-confirmed SARS-CoV-2 infection or an uninfected control (not recorded which). The sequenced material came from whole blood. CDR3 region: CASSLKVNTEAFF. Here the CDR3 DNA reads TGTGCCAGCAGCTTAAAGGTGAACACTGAAGCTTTCTTT.